Reported below is one T cell receptor beta chain. The antigen is undetermined. A single record per CDR3 protein comes from TCRdb applying MiXCR to the reads. The table records 700,000 to 900,000 distinct CDR3 sequences, around 29% of them present only once. The sample belongs to a study of T cell repertoires in cytomegalovirus infection. V gave up 2 bases and J gave up 1 base, with 9 bases separating them. CDR3 length: 14 residues. CDR1 is DFQATT, CDR2 SNEGSKA, per germline (reference sequence). This sequence was found in a human donor in good health (CMV status not recorded). Some clones in this sample may be carry-over from other donors' samples. The material was cultured CD8+ T cells from PBMCs, obtained from culture after CMV antigen stimulation. The chain links TRBV20-1 to TRBJ1-5; D is unresolved. The CDR3 nucleotides are TGCAGTGCTAGACTCATTGACAGCAATCAGCCCCAGCATTTT. Translation gives CSARLIDSNQPQHF.